These T cell receptor beta chains were read from a single sample in a study of blood T cell repertoires in COVID-19. Clones were read by immunoSEQ multiplex PCR, and TCRdb kept only the in-frame ones, dropping some. The sample gives some 220,000 clones, about 85% of which show up once; more than 4.5% is in the top ten. Sequenced input: peripheral blood. The origin of the receptors is a woman in her sixties or seventies who had recovered from COVID-19. Both conserved end residues are part of each CDR3. The order of the fields is clone size, J gene, V gene, D gene, CDR3 DNA, CDR3 protein. The D gene is left open where the match is weak. For some rows the clone size is stated as once, few or many, or as a class when expanded; others skip it.

- | TRBJ2-3 | TRBV3-1/TRBV3-2 | - | TGTGCCAGCAGCCATCGTCCAGATACGCAGTATTTT | CASSHRPDTQYF
- | TRBJ1-6 | TRBV9 | TRBD1 | TGTGCCAGCAGCGACCGGGACAGGGGGCTTATTTCACCCCTCCACTTT | CASSDRDRGLISPLHF
- | TRBJ2-1 | TRBV10-3 | TRBD2 | TGTGCCATCAGAACTAGCGGGCGAAATTACAATGAGCAGTTCTTC | CAIRTSGRNYNEQFF
- | TRBJ2-5 | TRBV30 | - | TGTGCCTGGAGCGGCGGGACGGGAGAGACCCAGTACTTC | CAWSGGTGETQYF
- | TRBJ1-4 | TRBV19 | - | TGTGCCAGTAGTCCCCTGAGGGGGTGGAATGAAAAACTGTTTTTT | CASSPLRGWNEKLFF
- | TRBJ1-1 | TRBV5-6 | - | TGTGCCAGCACCACCTGGGGGGGGCTAGGCACTGAAGCTTTCTTT | CASTTWGGLGTEAFF
- | TRBJ2-3 | TRBV19 | TRBD2 | TGTGCCAGTAGTGGGACTAGCGGGGGGGCTCCAAGCACAGATACGCAGTATTTT | CASSGTSGGAPSTDTQYF
- | TRBJ1-1 | TRBV14 | TRBD1 | TGTGCCAGCAGCCAAGCGGGGACAGGGGTGACTGAAGCTTTCTTT | CASSQAGTGVTEAFF
- | TRBJ2-5 | TRBV27 | TRBD2 | TGTGCCAGCAGGCCACTAGCGGGGGGCCTCCGGGAGACCCAGTACTTC | CASRPLAGGLRETQYF
- | TRBJ1-1 | TRBV18 | - | TGTGCCAGCTCAACCATGGAGGACACTGAAGCTTTCTTT | CASSTMEDTEAFF
- | TRBJ2-1 | TRBV5-5 | - | TGTGCCAGCAGCTTGGCGACAGCAATCGTCTACAATGAGCAGTTCTTC | CASSLATAIVYNEQFF
- | TRBJ1-2 | TRBV6-5 | TRBD1 | TGTGCCAGCAGTTACTCTCCAGGGGGATCCTATGGCTACACCTTC | CASSYSPGGSYGYTF
- | TRBJ2-7 | TRBV4-2 | TRBD2 | TGTGCCAGCAGCCGGGGGACTAGCGTTTCCTACGAGCAGTACTTC | CASSRGTSVSYEQYF
- | TRBJ1-5 | TRBV19 | - | TGTGCCAGTATTCCCAGGCCGGGGGACGGGGATCAGCCCCAGCATTTT | CASIPRPGDGDQPQHF
- | TRBJ1-6 | TRBV7-9 | TRBD1 | TGTGCCAGCAGACAGGGGCCAAGCTATAATTCACCCCTCCACTTT | CASRQGPSYNSPLHF
- | TRBJ1-5 | TRBV4-2 | - | TGTGCCAGCAGCCAAGGTCGGGGCAATCAGCCCCAGCATTTT | CASSQGRGNQPQHF
- | TRBJ2-3 | TRBV9 | TRBD2 | TGTGCCAGCAGCGTTAGCGGGGGGCCCAAAGATACGCAGTATTTT | CASSVSGGPKDTQYF
- | TRBJ2-7 | TRBV30 | TRBD1 | TGTGCCTGGAGTATGGGACAGATCTACGGGCAGTACTTC | CAWSMGQIYGQYF
once | TRBJ1-2 | TRBV21-1 | - | TGTGCCAGCAGCAAAGAGCGGCAGGGGAATGGCTACACCTTC | CASSKERQGNGYTF
- | TRBJ1-2 | TRBV29-1 | TRBD1 | TGCAGCGCCACAGGGGGCGCATCATATGGCTACACCTTC | CSATGGASYGYTF
- | TRBJ1-6 | TRBV19 | TRBD1 | TGTGCCAGTAGTAGACAGGGTGGGGATAATTCACCCCTCCACTTT | CASSRQGGDNSPLHF
- | TRBJ1-2 | TRBV19 | TRBD1 | TGTGCCAGTAACACAATCCGGGACAGGCGAGGAGGCTACACCTTC | CASNTIRDRRGGYTF
- | TRBJ2-1 | TRBV5-4 | - | TGTGCCAGCAGCTCGCTAGGGAGCAATGAGCAGTTCTTC | CASSSLGSNEQFF
- | TRBJ1-2 | TRBV3-1/TRBV3-2 | - | TGTGCCAGCAGCCAAGATCGGGTCGCTAACTATGGCTACACCTTC | CASSQDRVANYGYTF
- | TRBJ1-2 | TRBV5-8 | - | TGTGCCAGCAGTTTCAGGGTAAAGGGCGGCTACACCTTC | CASSFRVKGGYTF
- | TRBJ2-3 | TRBV4-1 | - | TGCGCCAGCAGCCAAGTAGGCTTAGCGGCAGATACGCAGTATTTT | CASSQVGLAADTQYF
- | TRBJ2-3 | TRBV9 | - | TGTGCCAGCAGCGTAGGGGCAGGGGCCACAGATACGCAGTATTTT | CASSVGAGATDTQYF
- | TRBJ2-2 | TRBV11-2 | TRBD2 | TGTGCCAGCAGCTTATATAGCGGGGGCCTACCCGGGGAGCTGTTTTTT | CASSLYSGGLPGELFF
- | TRBJ2-5 | TRBV12-3/TRBV12-4 | - | TGTGCCAGCAGTTTAGTAGGACTAGAGACCCAGTACTTC | CASSLVGLETQYF
- | TRBJ2-2 | TRBV7-2 | TRBD2 | TGTGCCAGCAGCCTAAGCGGGGTAAACACCGGGGAGCTGTTTTTT | CASSLSGVNTGELFF
- | TRBJ1-5 | TRBV5-8 | - | TGTGCCAGCAGCTTGTTAATTAGTCCGGATCAGCCCCAGCATTTT | CASSLLISPDQPQHF
- | TRBJ2-7 | TRBV7-2 | TRBD1 | TGTGCCAGCAGCCTAACAGGGGTCCACTACGAGCAGTACTTC | CASSLTGVHYEQYF
- | TRBJ2-5 | TRBV5-1 | TRBD1 | TGCGCCAGCAGGGGGACAGGGGGCCGCCACCAAGAGACCCAGTACTTC | CASRGTGGRHQETQYF
- | TRBJ1-1 | TRBV5-1 | - | TGCGCCAGCAGCTTGGACACTGGAGGCACTGAAGCTTTCTTT | CASSLDTGGTEAFF
- | TRBJ2-1 | TRBV18 | TRBD2 | TGTGCCAGCTCGCCCCTAGCGGGGGGGAGAAATGAGCAGTTCTTC | CASSPLAGGRNEQFF
- | TRBJ2-5 | TRBV29-1 | - | TGCAGCGTTGACAGATGGGACAGCGGGCAAGAGACCCAGTACTTC | CSVDRWDSGQETQYF
- | TRBJ2-3 | TRBV7-3 | TRBD2 | TGTGCCAGCAGCCCGACTAGCGGGTGGGATACGCAGTATTTT | CASSPTSGWDTQYF
once | TRBJ2-5 | TRBV11-1 | - | TGTGCCAGCAGCCCCACCGCGCCCCAGGGGGGAGAGACCCAGTACTTC | CASSPTAPQGGETQYF